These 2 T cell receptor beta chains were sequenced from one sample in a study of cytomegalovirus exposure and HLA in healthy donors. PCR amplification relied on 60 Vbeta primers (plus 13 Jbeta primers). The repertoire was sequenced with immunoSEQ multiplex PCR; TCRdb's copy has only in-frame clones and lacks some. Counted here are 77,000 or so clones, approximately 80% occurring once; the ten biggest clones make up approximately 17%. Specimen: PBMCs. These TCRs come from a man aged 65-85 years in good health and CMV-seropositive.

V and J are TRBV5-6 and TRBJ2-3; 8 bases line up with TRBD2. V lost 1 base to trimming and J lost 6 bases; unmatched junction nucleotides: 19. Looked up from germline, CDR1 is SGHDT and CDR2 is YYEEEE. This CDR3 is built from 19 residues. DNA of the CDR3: TGTGCCAGCAGCTTGATCGGCGGGGGGCCCCGACCTCAAGGTGATACGCAGTATTTT. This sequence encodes CASSLIGGGPRPQGDTQYF. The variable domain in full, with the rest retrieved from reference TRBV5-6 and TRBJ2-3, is DAGVTQSPTHLIKTRGQQVTLRCSPKSGHDTVSWYQQALGQGPQFIFQYYEEEERQRGNFPDRFSGHQFPNYSSELNVNALLLGDSALYLCASSLIGGGPRPQGDTQYFGPGTRLTVL.

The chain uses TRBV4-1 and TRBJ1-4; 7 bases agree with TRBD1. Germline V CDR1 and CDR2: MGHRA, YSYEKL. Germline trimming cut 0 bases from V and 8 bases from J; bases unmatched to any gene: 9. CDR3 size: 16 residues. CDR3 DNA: TGCGCCAGCAGCCAAGATCGAGGCAGGGGGAGCGAAAAACTGTTTTTT. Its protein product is CASSQDRGRGSEKLFF.